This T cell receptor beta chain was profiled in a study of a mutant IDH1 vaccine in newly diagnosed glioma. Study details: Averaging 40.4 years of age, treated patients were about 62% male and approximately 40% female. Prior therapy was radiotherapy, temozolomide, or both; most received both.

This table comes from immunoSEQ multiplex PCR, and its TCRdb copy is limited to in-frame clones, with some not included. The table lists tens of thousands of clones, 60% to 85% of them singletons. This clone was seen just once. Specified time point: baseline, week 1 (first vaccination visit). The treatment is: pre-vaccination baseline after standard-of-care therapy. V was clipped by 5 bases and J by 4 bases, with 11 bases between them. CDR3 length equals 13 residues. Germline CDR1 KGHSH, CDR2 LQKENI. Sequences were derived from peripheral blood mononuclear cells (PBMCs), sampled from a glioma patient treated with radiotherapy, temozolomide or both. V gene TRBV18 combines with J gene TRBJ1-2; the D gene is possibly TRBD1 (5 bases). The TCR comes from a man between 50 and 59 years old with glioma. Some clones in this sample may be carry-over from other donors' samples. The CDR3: CASSGGPIYGYTF. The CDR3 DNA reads TGTGCCAGCTCAGGGGGACCGATCTATGGCTACACCTTC.